This T cell receptor beta chain appears in the sequencing data of a study of T cells after yellow fever vaccination. For TCR, cDNA came from 5'RACE template switching, which added a universal primer site and UMIs. MiXCR, applied by TCRdb to the 5' RACE reads, yields one record per CDR3 protein. The sample yields around 250,000 distinct CDR3 sequences, less than 9% seen once. CDR3 length: 14 residues. From germline, CDR1 is ENHRY and CDR2 SYGVKD. The V end was cut by 3 bases, the J end by 3 bases, with 11 bases between. This clonotype was seen a few times. This receptor was taken from a man in his thirties or forties who received the YFV17D yellow fever vaccine. The V and J genes are TRBV10-3 and TRBJ1-2, with TRBD1 as a possible D gene (6 bases). Material: CD4+ T cells sorted from PBMCs, obtained 15 days after the yellow fever booster vaccination. CDR3 residues: CAISDQGQDYGYTF. DNA of the CDR3: TGTGCCATCAGTGACCAGGGGCAGGACTATGGCTACACCTTC.